The 24 T cell receptor beta chains below were found in one sample sequenced in a study of T cells in Graves' hyperthyroidism and ophthalmopathy. TCR beta CDR3 sequences were amplified from RNA transcripts. Carried out on the TCR CDR3, a first-round RT-PCR used the HTBI primer set. TCRdb reanalysed the multiplex PCR reads using MiXCR and keeps one entry per CDR3 protein. The table lists about 350,000 distinct CDR3 sequences, about 15% of them singletons. The sample was blood. The receptors originated from a woman aged 25 to 45 with Graves' hyperthyroidism.

This clonotype was seen a few times. V usage is TRBV7-8 and J usage is TRBJ2-7, with no clear D. Germline CDR1 reads SGHVS; CDR2 reads FQNEAQ. V dropped 5 bases and J dropped 6 bases, with 11 bases sitting between them. The CDR3 has 12 residues. DNA of the CDR3: TGTGCCAGCAGCGCCCTATTCAGCGAGCAGTACTTC. Protein sequence: CASSALFSEQYF.

This clonotype was counted many times. The chain joins TRBV4-1 to TRBJ2-7, with D unresolved. Germline CDR1 MGHRA, CDR2 YSYEKL. The CDR3 covers 12 residues. The V end lost 0 bases, the J end lost 7 bases, and 7 bases lay between the germline ends. The CDR3 nucleotides are TGCGCCAGCAGCCAAGATCTGGGAGAGCAGTACTTC. Protein: CASSQDLGEQYF.

In this sample, this clonotype turned up many times. J is TRBJ2-1 and V is TRBV27, with TRBD2 matching 10 bases. Germline-derived CDR1 and CDR2 are MNHEY and SMNVEV (reference sequence). CDR3 length: 18 residues. V shed 2 bases, J shed 4 bases, and the junction held 11 bases outside the gene matches. The CDR3 loop is CASSLLLTSGKTYNEQFF. CDR3 nucleotides: TGTGCCAGCAGTTTACTCCTCACTAGCGGGAAGACTTACAATGAGCAGTTCTTC.

This chain joins TRBV9 and TRBJ2-3; possibly TRBD1 for D (5 bases). Trimming stripped 2 bases from V and 1 base from J, with 8 bases between. The CDR3 runs to 14 residues. Germline V gives CDR1 SGDLS, CDR2 YYNGEE. The CDR3 region has the DNA TGTGCCAGCAGCGTCGAAGGGGGCACAGATACGCAGTATTTT. Translated: CASSVEGGTDTQYF.

This clonotype showed up many times. The chain has TRBV12-3 or TRBV12-4 and TRBJ2-2; D unresolved. The CDR3 totals 13 residues. Trimming left V 6 bases short and J 6 bases short, with 11 bases between. The CDR3 spells CASSPNPPGELFF. Here the CDR3 DNA reads TGTGCCAGCAGCCCTAACCCTCCCGGGGAGCTGTTTTTT.

The chain is built from TRBV2 and TRBJ2-1, with 9 nucleotides matching TRBD1. The CDR3 loop spans 15 amino acids. With 2 bases clipped from V and 8 bases from J, the junction kept 7 bases outside the gene matches. Germline V gene sequence: CDR1 SNHLY, CDR2 FYNNEI. Here the CDR3 reads CASSERDRVRDEQFF. The CDR3 DNA reads as TGTGCCAGCAGTGAAAGGGACAGGGTTCGCGATGAGCAGTTCTTC.

Written as DNA, the CDR3 is TGCAGTGCTATAGACTCTAGCGGGAAAAGGGGCAATGAGCAGTTCTTC. Protein product: CSAIDSSGKRGNEQFF. The chain uses TRBV20-1 and TRBJ2-1; 9 bases agree with TRBD2. V lost 4 bases and J lost 6; bases outside the gene matches: 13. Germline lookup yields CDR1 DFQATT and CDR2 SNEGSKA (reference sequence). The CDR3 runs to 16 residues.

This clonotype was recorded many times. This chain uses TRBV28 with TRBJ2-3; 9 bases map to TRBD1. V lost 7 bases, J lost 2 bases, and 22 bases stayed unmatched. The CDR3 runs to 20 residues. Germline lookup yields CDR1 MDHEN and CDR2 SYDVKM. The CDR3 region is CASTNSRDRVQISPTDTQYF. CDR3 nucleotide sequence: TGTGCCAGCACCAACTCCCGGGACAGGGTACAAATTTCCCCCACAGATACGCAGTATTTT.

J is TRBJ2-2 and V is TRBV5-6; a possible D gene is TRBD1 (5 bases). V was cut by 2 bases and J by 3 bases, with 8 bases left in between. This CDR3 spans 14 amino acids. CDR1 is SGHDT and CDR2 is YYEEEE in the germline V gene. CDR3 nucleotide sequence: TGTGCCAGCAGCTTTATCAGGGACACCGGGGAGCTGTTTTTT. It translates to CASSFIRDTGELFF.

This sequence joins TRBV7-2 and TRBJ2-4, with D unresolved. The CDR3 contains 15 residues. Germline CDR1 SGHTA, CDR2 FQGNSA. V shed 3 bases and J shed 5 bases, with 14 bases lying between them. In DNA, the CDR3 is TGTGCCAGCAGCTTTGTCCGAGGCCCAGAAAACATTCAGTACTTC. This sequence encodes CASSFVRGPENIQYF. Full variable domain (outside the CDR3, taken from reference TRBV7-2 and TRBJ2-4): GAGVSQSPSNKVTEKGKDVELRCDPISGHTALYWYRQSLGQGLEFLIYFQGNSAPDKSGLPSDRFSAERTGGSVSTLTIQRTQQEDSAVYLCASSFVRGPENIQYFGAGTRLSVL.

This clonotype occurred many times. CDR3 sequence reads: CSARDLGLYEQYF. As DNA, the CDR3 is TGCAGTGCTAGAGATTTGGGGTTATACGAGCAGTACTTC. The chain combines TRBV20-1 with TRBJ2-7; the D is unclear. Germline-derived CDR1 and CDR2 are DFQATT and SNEGSKA (reference sequence). The CDR3 consists of 13 residues. V dropped 0 bases and J dropped 4 bases, with 10 bases sitting between them.

The V gene is TRBV7-6, the J gene TRBJ2-7, with D uncertain. The V and J ends lost 5 bases and 0 bases respectively, with 17 bases between them. The germline V gene has CDR1 SGHVS and CDR2 FNYEAQ. The CDR3 length is 16 residues. The CDR3 sequence: CASSIGPSNGSYEQYF. The DNA for the CDR3 is TGTGCCAGCAGCATAGGGCCCTCTAACGGCTCCTACGAGCAGTACTTC.

This chain uses TRBV2 with TRBJ1-4; D may be TRBD1 (5 bases). The V end was cut by 2 bases, the J end by 2 bases, with 9 bases between. Germline loops: CDR1 SNHLY, CDR2 FYNNEI. The CDR3 is made up of 15 amino acids. CDR3 amino acids: CASSELQGTNEKLFF. The CDR3 bases are TGTGCCAGCAGTGAATTGCAGGGCACTAATGAAAAACTGTTTTTT.

The rearrangement joins TRBV30 to TRBJ1-5; D is uncertain. Germline loops: CDR1 GTSNPN, CDR2 SVGIG (reference sequence). V was cut by 0 bases and J by 7 bases, with 7 bases left in between. The CDR3 contains 12 residues. The CDR3 spells CAWSVLGQPQHF. CDR3 DNA: TGTGCCTGGAGTGTCTTGGGGCAGCCCCAGCATTTT.

This clonotype occurred a few times. The chain couples TRBV20-1 to TRBJ2-1; a weak D match, TRBD2 (6 bases). Germline loops: CDR1 DFQATT, CDR2 SNEGSKA (reference sequence). This CDR3 has 17 residues. V was trimmed by 0 bases and J by 2 bases, leaving 17 bases between them. Here the CDR3 reads CSARDPFGGTTYNEQFF. The CDR3 nucleotides are TGCAGTGCTAGAGATCCCTTTGGAGGGACGACCTACAATGAGCAGTTCTTC.

This clonotype has just a few counts. The chain employs TRBV7-2 and TRBJ2-7; TRBD2 aligns across 9 bases. Germline V gene sequence: CDR1 SGHTA, CDR2 FQGNSA. The CDR3 runs to 14 residues. V trimming: 7 bases; J trimming: 2 bases; junction bases outside the gene matches: 6. The CDR3 coding sequence is TGTGCCAGCAAGGAGGCTAGCGGGACCTACGAGCAGTACTTC. This sequence encodes CASKEASGTYEQYF.

The chain links TRBV6-1 to TRBJ2-7, with 11 nucleotides matching TRBD1. CDR3 length equals 16 residues. Germline values: CDR1 MNHNS, CDR2 SASEGT. Trimming removed 6 bases from V and 3 bases from J; junction bases left unmatched: 10. CDR3 protein: CASSSGTGGLLYEQYF. DNA for the CDR3: TGTGCCAGCAGCTCCGGGACAGGGGGATTACTCTACGAGCAGTACTTC.

This clonotype showed up just a few times. The J gene is TRBJ2-3, the V gene TRBV3-1; D is unresolved. Looked up from germline, CDR1 is LGHDT and CDR2 is YNNKEL (reference sequence). This CDR3 comprises 13 residues. Trimming stripped 0 bases from V and 6 bases from J, with 7 bases between. In DNA, the CDR3 is TGTGCCAGCAGCCAAGATCCTGGGGATACGCAGTATTTT. Residues: CASSQDPGDTQYF.

The chain joins TRBV29-1 to TRBJ2-1; tentatively, D is TRBD1 or TRBD2 (5 bases each). Trimming cost V 1 base and J 9 bases, with 16 bases left between them. CDR1 is SQVTM and CDR2 is ANQGSEA in the germline V gene. The CDR3 consists of 14 residues. The CDR3 region is CSVEGLGEWSEQFF. The DNA for the CDR3 is TGCAGCGTTGAAGGGTTGGGGGAATGGAGTGAGCAGTTCTTC.

This clonotype appeared many times. CDR3 coding DNA: TGTGCCAGCAGCCAGCAGGGTAGAATGGCAGATACGCAGTATTTT. This sequence encodes CASSQQGRMADTQYF. This chain links TRBV28 with TRBJ2-3, with a weak D call TRBD1 (5 bases). The V gene lost 6 bases and the J gene lost 4 bases, with 17 bases spanning the gap. The CDR3 loop spans 15 amino acids. Germline CDR1 is MDHEN and CDR2 is SYDVKM.

This chain connects TRBV12-3 or TRBV12-4 to TRBJ2-2; 7 nucleotides agree with TRBD2. J was trimmed by 4 bases and V by 5 bases; bases with no gene match: 10. This CDR3 comprises 16 residues. DNA of the CDR3: TGTGCCAGCAGTGCCCAGCGGGGATCGAGCACCGGGGAGCTGTTTTTT. The encoded protein is CASSAQRGSSTGELFF.

The chain recombines TRBV12-3 or TRBV12-4 with TRBJ2-3; 9 nucleotides line up with TRBD2. CDR3 length: 16 amino acids. The J segment lost 2 bases and the V segment lost 5 bases, leaving 8 bases of the junction unmatched. The CDR3: CASSPPLAGVTDTQYF. CDR3 nucleotide sequence: TGTGCCAGCAGTCCCCCTTTAGCGGGAGTCACAGATACGCAGTATTTT.

In this sample, this clonotype turned up a few times. The V and J genes are TRBV3-1 and TRBJ1-1; perhaps TRBD1 as D (5 bases). The CDR3 loop spans 14 amino acids. With 4 bases removed from V and 3 bases from J, the gap between germline ends came to 12 bases. Germline CDR1 reads LGHDT; CDR2 reads YNNKEL (reference sequence). Here the CDR3 DNA reads TGTGCCAGCAGCCCCCAGGGTTGGGACACTGAAGCTTTCTTT. Translation: CASSPQGWDTEAFF.

This clonotype was counted ten times or more. The chain employs TRBV2 and TRBJ2-1; maybe TRBD1 (6 bases). This CDR3 has 16 amino acids. Germline lookup yields CDR1 SNHLY and CDR2 FYNNEI. The V end lost 1 base, the J end lost 3 bases, and 13 bases lay between the germline ends. The DNA of the CDR3 is TGTGCCAGCAGTGAAGTGGGGGCGCGAGGCTACAATGAGCAGTTCTTC. It encodes CASSEVGARGYNEQFF.